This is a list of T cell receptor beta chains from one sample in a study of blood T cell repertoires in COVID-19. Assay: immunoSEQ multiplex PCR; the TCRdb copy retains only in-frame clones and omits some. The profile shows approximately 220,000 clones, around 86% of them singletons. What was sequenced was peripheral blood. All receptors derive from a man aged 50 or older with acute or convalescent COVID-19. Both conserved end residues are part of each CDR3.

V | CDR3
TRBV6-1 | CASSEAPGDYEQYF
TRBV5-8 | CASNRGENNSPLHF
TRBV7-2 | CASSPRQGAWEKLFF
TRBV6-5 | CASSYFGPPDTQYF
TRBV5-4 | CASSSGQGAVANEKLFF
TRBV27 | CASSLSGGRLYGYTF
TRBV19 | CASSTTGENGYTF
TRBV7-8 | CASSDRQGGTTEAFF
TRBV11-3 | CASSLGTGDYNEQFF
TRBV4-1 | CASSQERTGTRTSNQPQHF
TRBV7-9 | CASSYSPDNEKLFF
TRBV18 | CASSPSNYEQYF
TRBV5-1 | CASSFPGQGFSGYTF
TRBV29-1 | CSVGTDKNTEAFF
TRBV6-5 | CASSYSSRRNTEAFF
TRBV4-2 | CASSQVGGAASGNTIYF
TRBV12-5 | CASGSRQNLYF
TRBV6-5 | CASNTRQLSHNEQFF
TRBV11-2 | CASSLDQRGGQYF
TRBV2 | CASSVVPGLAGGRTQYF
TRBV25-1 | CASSPGTYNEQFF
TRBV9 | CASSADSSMVSHQYF
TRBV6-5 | CASSYSGGPDTEAFF
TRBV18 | CASSPPEGTGIQYF
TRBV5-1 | CASSPRYRVTNEKLFF
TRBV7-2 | CASSRSQVTDGYTF
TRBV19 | CASSRQGNYEQYF
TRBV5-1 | CASSYGQGGANTEAFF
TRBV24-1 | CATKRTGEDEKLFF
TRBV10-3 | CAISGQGAGNTIYF
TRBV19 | CASSVRQLNTEAFF
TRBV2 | CASTRRANYGYTF
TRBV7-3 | CASSFTDYNEQFF
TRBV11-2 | CASSFRKGQGATYNEQFF